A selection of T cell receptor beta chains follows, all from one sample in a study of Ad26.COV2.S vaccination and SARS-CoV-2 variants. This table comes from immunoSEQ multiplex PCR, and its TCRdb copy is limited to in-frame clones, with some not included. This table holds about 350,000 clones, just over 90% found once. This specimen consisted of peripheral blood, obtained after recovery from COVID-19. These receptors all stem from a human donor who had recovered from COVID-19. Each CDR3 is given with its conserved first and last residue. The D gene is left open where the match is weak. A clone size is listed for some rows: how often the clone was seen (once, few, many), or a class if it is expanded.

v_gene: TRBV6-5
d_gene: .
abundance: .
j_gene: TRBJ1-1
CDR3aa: CASSYSRTEGDSEAFF
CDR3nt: TGTGCCAGCAGTTACTCGCGGACCGAGGGTGACTCTGAAGCTTTCTTT

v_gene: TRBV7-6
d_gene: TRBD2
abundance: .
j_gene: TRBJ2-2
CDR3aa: CASSLAFRTSGGAGAGELFF
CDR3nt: TGTGCCAGCAGCTTAGCGTTTAGGACTAGCGGGGGGGCCGGCGCCGGGGAGCTGTTTTTT

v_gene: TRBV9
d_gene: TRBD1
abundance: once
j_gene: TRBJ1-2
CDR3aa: CASSTGGGYTF
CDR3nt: TGTGCCAGCAGCACAGGGGGTGGCTACACCTTC

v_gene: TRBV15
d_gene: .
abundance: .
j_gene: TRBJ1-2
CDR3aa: CATSNYRDPNYGYTF
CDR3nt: TGTGCCACCAGCAACTACAGGGACCCCAACTATGGCTACACCTTC

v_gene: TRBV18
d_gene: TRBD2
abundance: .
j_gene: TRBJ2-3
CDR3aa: CASSPFASGGAVTDTQYF
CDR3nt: TGTGCCAGCTCACCCTTCGCTAGCGGGGGGGCGGTCACAGATACGCAGTATTTT

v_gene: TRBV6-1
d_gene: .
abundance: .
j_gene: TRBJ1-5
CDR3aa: CASSEVLRGGARSQPQHF
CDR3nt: TGTGCCAGCAGTGAAGTATTGCGAGGAGGGGCCCGGAGCCAGCCCCAGCATTTT

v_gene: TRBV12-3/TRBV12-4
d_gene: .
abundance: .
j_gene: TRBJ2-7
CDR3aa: CASSQGPYEQYF
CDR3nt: TGTGCCAGCAGTCAGGGGCCCTACGAGCAGTACTTC

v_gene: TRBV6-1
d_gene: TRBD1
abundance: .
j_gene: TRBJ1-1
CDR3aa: CASSDTTGRTFF
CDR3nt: TGTGCCAGCAGTGACACGACAGGGCGGACTTTCTTT

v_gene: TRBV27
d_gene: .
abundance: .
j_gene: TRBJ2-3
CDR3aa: CASSQRAGGTDTQYF
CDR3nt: TGTGCCAGCAGCCAACGGGCAGGGGGCACAGATACGCAGTATTTT

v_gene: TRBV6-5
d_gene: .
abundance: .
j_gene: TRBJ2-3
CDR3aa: CASSYSPRGSTDTQYF
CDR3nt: TGTGCCAGCAGTTACTCCCCTAGGGGGAGCACAGATACGCAGTATTTT

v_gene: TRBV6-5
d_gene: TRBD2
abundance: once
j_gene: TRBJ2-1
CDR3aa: CASVDIWTSGGLQFF
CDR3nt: TGTGCCAGCGTCGATATTTGGACTAGCGGGGGGCTGCAGTTCTTC

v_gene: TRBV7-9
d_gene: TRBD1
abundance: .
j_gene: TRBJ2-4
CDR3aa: CASSLRQGNIQYF
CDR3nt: TGTGCCAGCAGCCTACGACAGGGAAACATTCAGTACTTC

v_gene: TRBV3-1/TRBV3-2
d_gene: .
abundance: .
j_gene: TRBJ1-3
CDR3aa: CASSQALGSGNTIYF
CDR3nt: TGTGCCAGCAGCCAAGCTCTAGGTTCTGGAAACACCATATATTTT

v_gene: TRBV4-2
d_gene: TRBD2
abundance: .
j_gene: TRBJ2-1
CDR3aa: CASSQDLAGDYNEQFF
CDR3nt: TGTGCCAGCAGCCAAGATCTCGCGGGGGACTACAATGAGCAGTTCTTC

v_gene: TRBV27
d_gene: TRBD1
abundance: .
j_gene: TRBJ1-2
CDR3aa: CASKKTGNRQTF
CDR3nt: TGTGCCAGCAAGAAGACAGGGAACCGTCAAACCTTC

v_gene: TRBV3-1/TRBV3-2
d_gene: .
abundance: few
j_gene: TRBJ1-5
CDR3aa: CASSQGYQPQHF
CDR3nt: TGTGCCAGCAGCCAAGGCTACCAGCCCCAGCATTTT

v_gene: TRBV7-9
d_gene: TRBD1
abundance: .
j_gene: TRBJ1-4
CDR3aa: CASSSGQTTNEKLFF
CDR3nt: TGTGCCAGCAGCTCGGGACAGACAACTAATGAAAAACTGTTTTTT

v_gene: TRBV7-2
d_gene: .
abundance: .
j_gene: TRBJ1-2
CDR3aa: CASSLVLNSNYGYTF
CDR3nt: TGTGCCAGCAGCTTAGTGCTTAATTCTAACTATGGCTACACCTTC

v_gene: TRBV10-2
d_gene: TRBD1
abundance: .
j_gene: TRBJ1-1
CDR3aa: CASSESGTGPNTEAFF
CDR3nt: TGCGCCAGCAGTGAGTCGGGGACAGGGCCTAACACTGAAGCTTTCTTT

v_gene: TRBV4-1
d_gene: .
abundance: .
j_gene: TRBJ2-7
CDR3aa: CASSPQPRGRDYEQYF
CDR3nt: TGCGCCAGCAGCCCTCAACCCAGGGGTCGAGACTACGAGCAATACTTC

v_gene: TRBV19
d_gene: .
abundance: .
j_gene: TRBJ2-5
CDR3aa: CASSPKGRETQYF
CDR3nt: TGTGCCAGTAGTCCTAAGGGGCGGGAGACCCAGTACTTC

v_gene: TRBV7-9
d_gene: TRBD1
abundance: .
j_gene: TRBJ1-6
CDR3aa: CASSPPDRSYNSPLHF
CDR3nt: TGTGCCAGCAGCCCACCGGACAGGTCTTATAATTCACCCCTCCACTTT

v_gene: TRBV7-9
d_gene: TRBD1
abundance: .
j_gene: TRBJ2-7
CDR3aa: CASSLAGTGTYEQYF
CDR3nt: TGTGCCAGCAGCTTAGCCGGGACAGGGACCTACGAGCAGTACTTC

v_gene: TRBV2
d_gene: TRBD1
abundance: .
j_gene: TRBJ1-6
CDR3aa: CASNYRGYNSPLHF
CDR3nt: TGTGCCAGCAATTACAGGGGTTATAATTCACCCCTCCACTTT

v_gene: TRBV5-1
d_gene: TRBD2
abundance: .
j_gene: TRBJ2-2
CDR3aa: CASSSGLAGGVTGELFF
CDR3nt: TGCGCCAGCAGCTCGGGACTAGCGGGGGGAGTTACCGGGGAGCTGTTTTTT

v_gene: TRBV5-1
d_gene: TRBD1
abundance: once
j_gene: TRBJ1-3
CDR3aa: CASSLGTGTGNTIYF
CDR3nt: TGCGCCAGCAGCTTAGGGACAGGGACTGGAAACACCATATATTTT

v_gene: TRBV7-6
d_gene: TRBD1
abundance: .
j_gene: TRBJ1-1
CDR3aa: CASSSRQGATGAFF
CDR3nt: TGTGCCAGCAGCTCCAGACAGGGAGCGACGGGAGCTTTCTTT

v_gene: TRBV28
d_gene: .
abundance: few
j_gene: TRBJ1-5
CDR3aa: CASKEGGQPQHF
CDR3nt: TGTGCCAGCAAGGAGGGCGGTCAGCCCCAGCATTTT

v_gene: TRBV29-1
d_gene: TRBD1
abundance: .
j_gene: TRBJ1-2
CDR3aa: CSVKGADANYGYTF
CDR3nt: TGCAGCGTCAAGGGGGCCGATGCTAACTATGGCTACACCTTC

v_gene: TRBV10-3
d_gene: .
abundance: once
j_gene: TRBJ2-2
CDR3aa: CAASPGSELWNTGELFF
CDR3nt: TGTGCCGCCTCACCAGGGTCCGAACTGTGGAACACCGGGGAGCTGTTTTTT

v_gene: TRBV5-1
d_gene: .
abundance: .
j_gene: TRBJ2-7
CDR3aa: CASSLGRGSSYEQYF
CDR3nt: TGCGCCAGCAGCTTGGGAAGGGGCAGTTCCTACGAGCAGTACTTC

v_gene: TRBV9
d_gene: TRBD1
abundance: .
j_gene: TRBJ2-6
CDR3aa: CASSPPGQGTSGANVLTF
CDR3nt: TGTGCCAGCAGCCCACCGGGACAGGGAACCTCTGGGGCCAACGTCCTGACTTTC

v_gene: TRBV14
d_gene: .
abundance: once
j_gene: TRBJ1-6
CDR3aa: CASSQNHVNSPLHF
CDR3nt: TGTGCCAGCAGCCAAAATCACGTCAATTCACCCCTCCACTTT

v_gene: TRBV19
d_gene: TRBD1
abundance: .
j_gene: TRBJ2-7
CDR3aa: CASSIDRGPNSYEQYF
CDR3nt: TGTGCCAGTAGTATAGACAGGGGGCCGAATTCCTACGAGCAGTACTTC

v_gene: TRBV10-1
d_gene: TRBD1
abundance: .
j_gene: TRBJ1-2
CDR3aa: CASRQGGPYGYTF
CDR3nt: TGCGCCAGTAGACAGGGGGGGCCCTATGGCTACACCTTC

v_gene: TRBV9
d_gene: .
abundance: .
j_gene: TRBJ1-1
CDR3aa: CASSVASTEAFF
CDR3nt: TGTGCCAGCAGCGTCGCGAGCACTGAAGCTTTCTTT

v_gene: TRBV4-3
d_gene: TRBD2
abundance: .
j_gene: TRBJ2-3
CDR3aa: CASSQELLAGANTDTQYF
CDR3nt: TGCGCCAGCAGCCAAGAGTTACTAGCGGGGGCCAACACAGATACGCAGTATTTT

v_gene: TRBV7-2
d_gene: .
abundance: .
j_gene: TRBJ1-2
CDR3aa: CAGSPDGSGYGYTF
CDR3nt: TGTGCCGGCAGCCCAGATGGGTCGGGCTATGGCTACACCTTC

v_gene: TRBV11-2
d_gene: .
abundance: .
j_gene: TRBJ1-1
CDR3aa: CASSYRQKTEAFF
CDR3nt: TGTGCCAGCAGCTACCGACAGAAAACTGAAGCTTTCTTT

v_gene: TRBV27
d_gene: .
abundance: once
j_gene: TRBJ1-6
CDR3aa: CNPNPGGSSYNSPLHF
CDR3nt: TGTAACCCAAACCCCGGCGGGAGCTCCTATAATTCACCCCTCCACTTT

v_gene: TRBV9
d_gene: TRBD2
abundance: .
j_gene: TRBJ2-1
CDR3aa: CASSQTSGGHNEQFF
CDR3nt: TGTGCCAGCAGCCAGACTAGCGGGGGACACAATGAGCAGTTCTTC

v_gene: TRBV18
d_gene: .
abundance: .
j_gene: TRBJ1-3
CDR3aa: CASSPLIILDGNTGNTIYF
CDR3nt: TGTGCCAGCTCACCATTGATTATCTTGGACGGAAATACTGGAAACACCATATATTTT

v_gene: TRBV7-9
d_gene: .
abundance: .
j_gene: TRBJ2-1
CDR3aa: CASSLLRSPTANEQFF
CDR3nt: TGTGCCAGCAGCTTATTAAGATCCCCCACCGCAAATGAGCAGTTCTTC

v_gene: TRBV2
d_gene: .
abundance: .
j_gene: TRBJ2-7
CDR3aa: CASSVVLSNYEQYF
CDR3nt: TGTGCCAGCAGTGTCGTACTTAGTAACTACGAGCAGTACTTC